This T cell receptor (beta chain) was identified during a study of OX40 agonist ivuxolimab in advanced cancers. Findings of the study overall: Clones of CD4+ and CD8+ blood T cells grew by week 6 at doses of 0.1 to 3.0 mg/kg.

Turning to this clone: Its specificity is unknown.

Data came from immunoSEQ multiplex PCR; TCRdb stores just in-frame clones and leaves some out. The data contain tens of thousands of clones, about 91% of them singletons. Sequenced material: CD4+ or CD8+ T cells sorted from blood, taken in a trial of the OX40 agonist ivuxolimab. The sequence was collected from an adult with an advanced solid tumor such as melanoma, head and neck, liver or kidney cancer.

CDR3 DNA sequence: TGCGCCAGCAGCTTGGCCGGTGATGAAGCTTTCTTT. This sequence encodes CASSLAGDEAFF. V and J are TRBV5-1 and TRBJ1-1; D is uncertain. The CDR3 loop spans 12 amino acids. Germline lookup yields CDR1 SGHRS and CDR2 YFSETQ. The V end was cut by 0 bases, the J end by 7 bases, with 7 bases between.